This TCR beta chain originates from a study of T cell changes during pregnancy in multiple sclerosis. This table comes from immunoSEQ multiplex PCR, and its TCRdb copy is limited to in-frame clones, with some not included. This sample has around 35,000 clones; 90% occur once, and the top ten carry over 8.5%. CDR1 is SGHRS and CDR2 is YFSETQ in the germline V gene. V lost 0 bases and J lost 2, with 13 bases in between. The CDR3 length is 16 residues. V usage is TRBV5-1 and J usage is TRBJ2-3; the D gene is possibly TRBD1 (6 bases). The material sequenced was CD8+ T cells from peripheral blood mononuclear cells, taken before pregnancy. The sequence was obtained from a female donor with multiple sclerosis, enrolled in a pregnancy study. CDR3 sequence: CASSLGTDMITDTQYF. In DNA form, the CDR3 reads TGCGCCAGCAGCTTGGGGACAGATATGATCACAGATACGCAGTATTTT.